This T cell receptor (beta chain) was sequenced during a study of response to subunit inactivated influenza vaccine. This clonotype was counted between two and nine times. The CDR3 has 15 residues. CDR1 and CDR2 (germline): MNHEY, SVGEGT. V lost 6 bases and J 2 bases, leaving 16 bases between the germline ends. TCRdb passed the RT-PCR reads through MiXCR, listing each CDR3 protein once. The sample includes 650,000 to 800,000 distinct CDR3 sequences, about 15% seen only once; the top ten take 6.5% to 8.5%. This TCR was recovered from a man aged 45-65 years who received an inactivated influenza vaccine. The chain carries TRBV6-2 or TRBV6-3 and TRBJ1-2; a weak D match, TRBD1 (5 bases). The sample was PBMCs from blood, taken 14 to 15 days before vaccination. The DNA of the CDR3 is TGTGCCAGCAGAGAAAATGGGGGAGGAAACTATGGCTACACCTTC. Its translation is CASRENGGGNYGYTF.